The clone carrying this T cell receptor beta chain was observed once. The TCR beta CDR3 regions underwent amplification using RNA transcripts as the source. With the HTBI primer set, the TCR CDR3 went through a first round of RT-PCR. TCRdb re-called the multiplex PCR reads with MiXCR, one entry per CDR3 protein. The table records around 400,000 distinct CDR3 sequences, more than 20% of them present only once. This CDR3 comprises 13 residues. Trimming left V 6 bases short and J 7 bases short, with 15 bases between. CDR1 and CDR2 (germline): MDHEN, SYDVKM. This record belongs to a study of T cells in Graves' hyperthyroidism and ophthalmopathy.

The TCR comes from a man in his fifties with Graves' hyperthyroidism. V gene TRBV28 combines with J gene TRBJ1-2; no firm D call. The source material was blood. CDR3 region: CASSPDIPSGYTF. DNA for the CDR3: TGTGCCAGCAGCCCCGACATCCCCAGTGGCTACACCTTC.